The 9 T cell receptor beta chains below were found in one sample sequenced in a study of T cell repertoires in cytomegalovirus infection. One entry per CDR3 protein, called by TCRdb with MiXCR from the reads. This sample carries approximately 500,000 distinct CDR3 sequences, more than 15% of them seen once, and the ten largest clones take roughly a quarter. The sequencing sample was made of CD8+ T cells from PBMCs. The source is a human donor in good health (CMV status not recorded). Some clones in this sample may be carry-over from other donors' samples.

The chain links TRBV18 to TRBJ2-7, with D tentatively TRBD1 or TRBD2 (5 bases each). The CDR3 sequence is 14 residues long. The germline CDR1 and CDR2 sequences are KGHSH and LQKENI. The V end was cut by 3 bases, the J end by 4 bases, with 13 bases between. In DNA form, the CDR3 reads TGTGCCAGCTCACCGGCGACAGAGGGTTACGAGCAGTACTTC. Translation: CASSPATEGYEQYF.

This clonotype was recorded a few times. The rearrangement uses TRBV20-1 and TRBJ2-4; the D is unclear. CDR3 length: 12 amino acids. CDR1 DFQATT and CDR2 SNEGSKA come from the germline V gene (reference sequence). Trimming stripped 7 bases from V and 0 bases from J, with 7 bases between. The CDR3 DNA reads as TGCAGTGGAGGAGTAGCCAAAAACATTCAGTACTTC. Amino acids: CSGGVAKNIQYF.

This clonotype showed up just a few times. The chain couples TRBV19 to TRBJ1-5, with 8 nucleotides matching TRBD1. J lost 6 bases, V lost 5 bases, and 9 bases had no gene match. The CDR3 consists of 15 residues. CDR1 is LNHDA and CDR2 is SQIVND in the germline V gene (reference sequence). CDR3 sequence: CASSLDRELSQPQHF. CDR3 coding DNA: TGTGCCAGTAGTCTGGACAGGGAATTAAGTCAGCCCCAGCATTTT.

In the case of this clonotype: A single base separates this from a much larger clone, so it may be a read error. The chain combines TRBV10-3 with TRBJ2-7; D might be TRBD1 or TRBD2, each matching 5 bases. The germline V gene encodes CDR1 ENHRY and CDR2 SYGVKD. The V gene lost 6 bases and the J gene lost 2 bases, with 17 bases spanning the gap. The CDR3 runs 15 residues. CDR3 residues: CAIRTGAVLAYEQYF. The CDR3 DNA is TGTGCCATCAGAACCGGGGCAGTTCTGGCCTACGAGCAGTACTTC.

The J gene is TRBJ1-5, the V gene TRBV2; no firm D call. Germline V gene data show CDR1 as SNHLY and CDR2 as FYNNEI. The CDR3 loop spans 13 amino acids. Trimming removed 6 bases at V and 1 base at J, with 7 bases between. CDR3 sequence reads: CASRSRSNQPQHF. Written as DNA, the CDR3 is TGTGCCAGCAGGAGCAGAAGCAATCAGCCCCAGCATTTT.

CDR3 nucleotide sequence: TGTGCCAGCAGCCGAAGCGGACAGGGGGATGGGGACGGCTACACCTTC. Amino acid sequence: CASSRSGQGDGDGYTF. The chain links TRBV5-4 to TRBJ1-2, with 10 bases that match TRBD1. This CDR3 is built from 16 residues. Germline lookup yields CDR1 SGHNT and CDR2 YYREEE (reference sequence). Trimming at V came to 4 bases and at J to 8 bases, leaving 14 bases not matched to a gene. The whole variable domain, filled in from reference TRBV5-4 and TRBJ1-2, reads ETGVTQSPTHLIKTRGQQVTLRCSSQSGHNTVSWYQQALGQGPQFIFQYYREEENGRGNFPPRFSGLQFPNYSSELNVNALELDDSALYLCASSRSGQGDGDGYTFGSGTRLTVV.

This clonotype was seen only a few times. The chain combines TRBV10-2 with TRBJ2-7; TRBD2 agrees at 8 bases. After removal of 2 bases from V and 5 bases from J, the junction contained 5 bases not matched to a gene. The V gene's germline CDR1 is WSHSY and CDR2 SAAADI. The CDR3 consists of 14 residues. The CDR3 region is CASSERGGLHEQYF. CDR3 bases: TGCGCCAGCAGTGAGCGGGGGGGCCTTCACGAGCAGTACTTC.

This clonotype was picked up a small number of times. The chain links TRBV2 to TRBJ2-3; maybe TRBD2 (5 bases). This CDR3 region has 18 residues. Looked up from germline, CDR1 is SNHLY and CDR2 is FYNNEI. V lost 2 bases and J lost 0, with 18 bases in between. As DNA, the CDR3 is TGTGCCAGCAGTGAACCAAAAGGAGCGGAGGATAGCACAGATACGCAGTATTTT. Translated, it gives CASSEPKGAEDSTDTQYF.

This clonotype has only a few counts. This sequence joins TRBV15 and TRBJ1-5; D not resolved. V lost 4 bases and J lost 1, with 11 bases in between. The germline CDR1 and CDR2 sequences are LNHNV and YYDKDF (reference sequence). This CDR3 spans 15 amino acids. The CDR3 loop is CATSTRGESNQPQHF. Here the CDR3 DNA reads TGTGCCACCAGCACCCGAGGAGAGAGCAATCAGCCCCAGCATTTT.